This T cell receptor beta chain was documented in a study of blood T cell repertoires in COVID-19. As for the study in general: Material from acute and convalescent COVID-19 was sourced from the United States, Italy and Spain. Sources were T cells, B-cell-depleted T cells, or PBMCs; the material itself was cDNA or gDNA.

This clone was found once. Original processing notes: By means of reference gene primer amplification, nucleated cell counts were estimated. Clones were sequenced by immunoSEQ multiplex PCR, and TCRdb holds only the in-frame ones, with some missing. From that table come the V and J calls and clone size; the DNA was used to work out D and trimming. Seen here are under 150,000 clones, approximately 90% observed once, and the top ten hold roughly 18%. This CDR3 contains 17 residues. V shed 3 bases, J shed 6 bases, and the junction held 8 bases outside the gene matches. In germline, CDR1 is KGHSH, CDR2 LQKENI.

The specimen sequenced was peripheral blood. The TCR originated in a man aged 45-60 years with active or convalescent COVID-19. V gene TRBV18 combines with J gene TRBJ2-2, with 12 bases identical to TRBD2. CDR3 in amino acids: CASSPTSRLAGAGELFF. The CDR3 DNA reads TGTGCCAGCTCACCCACATCACGACTAGCGGGAGCCGGGGAGCTGTTTTTT.